This T cell receptor (beta chain) comes out of a study of CD8 T cells in Susac syndrome. Sequencing of TCR beta was carried out in blood CD8+ and CD4+ T cells. This CDR3 region has 15 residues. The junction had 8 bases not matched to a gene; V was cut back by 5 bases and J by 1 base. Germline CDR1 reads SEHNR; CDR2 reads FQNEAQ (reference sequence). RNA was extracted with the RNeasy kit, and a quantity of 0.5 to 1 ug was reverse transcribed using random hexamers. An immunoSEQ multiplex PCR generated amplified TCR beta CDR3 products spanning 54 Vbeta and 13 Jbeta. TCRdb reanalysed the immunoSEQ multiplex PCR reads using MiXCR and keeps one entry per CDR3 protein. The sample includes under 150,000 distinct CDR3 sequences, around 80% of them seen just once.

Source material: CD8+ T cells from PBMCs. This chain uses TRBV7-9 with TRBJ2-7; 7 bases are shared with TRBD1. This receptor was taken from a human donor with multiple sclerosis. CDR3 DNA: TGTGCCAGCAGCAGGGGAGCAGGGGGTTCCTACGAGCAGTACTTC. As protein: CASSRGAGGSYEQYF.